This TCR beta chain stems from a study of blood T cell repertoires in COVID-19. Turning to the study itself: Whether acute or convalescent, the COVID-19 samples came from the United States, Italy and Spain. T cells, B-cell-depleted T cells, or PBMCs supplied cDNA or gDNA.

Study processing details: For nucleated cells, counts were estimated from reference gene primer amplification. Sequenced by immunoSEQ multiplex PCR; TCRdb stores in-frame clones only, minus some. V, J and clone size are taken as reported in that table, and D and trimming were inferred from the DNA itself. The sample consists of around 120,000 clones, over 80% of them appearing once. V was cut by 1 base and J by 6 bases, with 10 bases left in between. The CDR3 runs to 13 residues. Germline values: CDR1 SGHRS, CDR2 YFSETQ. This TCR was recovered from a woman aged 70-85 years with acute or convalescent COVID-19. V usage is TRBV5-1 and J usage is TRBJ1-2; D might be TRBD1 (5 bases). The sample taken for sequencing was peripheral blood. CDR3 coding DNA: TGCGCCAGCAGCTTGACTGGGGCGGATGGCTACACCTTC. Translation: CASSLTGADGYTF.